The entry below describes one T cell receptor beta chain. The antigen is unknown. The data belong to a study of lymphopenia after photon versus proton radiotherapy. In germline, CDR1 is SGHTA, CDR2 FQGNSA. The CDR3 length is 13 residues. The V end lost 5 bases, the J end lost 11 bases, and 18 bases lay between the germline ends. The table came from immunoSEQ multiplex PCR; TCRdb's copy has only in-frame clones and leaves some out. The sample yields about 160,000 clones, about 85% seen once. Study results and caveats: In patients who died, overall survival fell as post-nadir TCR diversity dropped more. Oligoclonal CD8+ Temra expansion after nadir drove photon patients' diversity drop.

The sequences come from peripheral blood, collected from a patient treated with photon-based radiotherapy. This chain links TRBV7-2 with TRBJ1-1; D may be TRBD1 (6 bases). This receptor was taken from a man aged 50-59 years with gastric cancer. Written as DNA, the CDR3 is TGTGCCAGCAGCCCCGGGGGGCTCTCCCGGGCTTTCTTT. Protein sequence: CASSPGGLSRAFF.